The clone carrying this TCR beta chain has a single count. Its target is not known. Measured with immunoSEQ multiplex PCR; TCRdb has only the in-frame clones, and not every one. Of some 71,000 clones listed, 80% to 85% are singletons. V lost 6 bases and J 2 bases, leaving 14 bases between the germline ends. Germline V gene data show CDR1 as SNHLY and CDR2 as FYNNEI. The CDR3 runs to 15 residues. The data derive from a study of OX40 agonist ivuxolimab in advanced cancers. For the study at large: Dose-escalation patients had hepatocellular carcinoma, melanoma, renal cell or head and neck cancer. A mean age of approximately 58 years, range about 20 to 85, was recorded, and approximately 79% were male. Study-wide points: At 0.1 to 3.0 mg/kg and by week 6, clonal expansion occurred in CD4+ and CD8+ blood T cells.

The sequencing here drew on CD4+ or CD8+ T cells sorted from blood, taken in a trial of the OX40 agonist ivuxolimab. This sequence was found in an adult with an advanced solid tumor such as melanoma, head and neck, liver or kidney cancer. The V and J genes are TRBV2 and TRBJ1-5; no firm D call. CDR3 in DNA: TGTGCCAGCAGGGACGGTCAGAATGGCAATCAGCCCCAGCATTTT. This codes for CASRDGQNGNQPQHF.